This T cell receptor (beta chain) was profiled in a study of post-analysis software for immune sequencing data. Study-level points and caveats: When patients were compared with controls, a handful of TRBV segments were more frequent, TRBV5-6, TRBV5-1 and TRBV20-1 among them. Strong same-batch co-clustering of samples appeared with F measure clustering.

The germline V and J ends were trimmed by 6 bases and 4 bases, with 13 bases remaining between them. The CDR3 contains 14 residues. Per germline, CDR1 MGHDK and CDR2 SYGVNS. Every TCR beta cDNA library bore unique molecular identifiers. Some 500,000 cDNA molecules came from around 1 to 10 million T cells. TCRdb used MiXCR to reprocess the PCR reads, holding one entry per CDR3 protein. This table has fewer than 600,000 distinct CDR3 sequences, around 40% appearing once. Note on this clonotype: The antigen remains unidentified.

Sequencing input: blood. This clonotype was sampled from a girl aged 10 to 17 with multiple sclerosis. This chain links TRBV25-1 with TRBJ2-1, with D possibly being TRBD1 (6 bases). CDR3 nucleotide sequence: TGTGCCAGCAGCCCGGTAAGGGGGTACAATGAGCAGTTCTTC. It codes for CASSPVRGYNEQFF.